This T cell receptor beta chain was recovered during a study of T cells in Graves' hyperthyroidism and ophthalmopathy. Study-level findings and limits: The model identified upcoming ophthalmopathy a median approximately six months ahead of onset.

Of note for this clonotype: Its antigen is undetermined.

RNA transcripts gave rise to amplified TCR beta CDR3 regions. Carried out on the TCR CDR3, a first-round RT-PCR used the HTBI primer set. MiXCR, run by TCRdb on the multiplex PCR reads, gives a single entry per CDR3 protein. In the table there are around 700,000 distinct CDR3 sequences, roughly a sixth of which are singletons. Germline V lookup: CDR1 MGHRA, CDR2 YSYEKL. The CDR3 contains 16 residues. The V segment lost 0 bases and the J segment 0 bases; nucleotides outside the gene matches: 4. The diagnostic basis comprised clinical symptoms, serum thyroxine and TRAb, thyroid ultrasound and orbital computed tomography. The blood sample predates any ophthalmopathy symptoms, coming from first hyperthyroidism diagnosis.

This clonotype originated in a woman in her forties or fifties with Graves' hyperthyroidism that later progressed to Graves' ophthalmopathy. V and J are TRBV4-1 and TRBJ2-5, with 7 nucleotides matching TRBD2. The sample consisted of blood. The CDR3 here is CASSQDWGGNQETQYF. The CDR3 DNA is TGCGCCAGCAGCCAAGATTGGGGGGGTAACCAAGAGACCCAGTACTTC.